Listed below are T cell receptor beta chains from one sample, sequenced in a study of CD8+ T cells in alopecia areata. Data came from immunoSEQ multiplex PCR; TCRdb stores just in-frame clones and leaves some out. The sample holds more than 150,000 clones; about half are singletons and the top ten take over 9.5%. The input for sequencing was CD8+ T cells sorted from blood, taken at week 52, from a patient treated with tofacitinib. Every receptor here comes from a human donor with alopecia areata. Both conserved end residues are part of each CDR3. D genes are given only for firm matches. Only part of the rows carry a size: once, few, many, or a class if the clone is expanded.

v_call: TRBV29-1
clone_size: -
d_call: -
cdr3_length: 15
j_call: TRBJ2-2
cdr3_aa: CSVEESRQGLGELFF
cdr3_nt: TGCAGCGTTGAAGAATCCCGACAGGGACTCGGGGAGCTGTTTTTT

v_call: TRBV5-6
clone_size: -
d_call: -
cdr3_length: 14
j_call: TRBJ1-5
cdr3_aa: CASSLWRGDQPQHF
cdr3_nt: TGTGCCAGCAGCTTGTGGCGGGGCGATCAGCCCCAGCATTTT

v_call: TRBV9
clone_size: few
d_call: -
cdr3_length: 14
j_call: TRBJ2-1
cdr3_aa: CASSPSKVYNEQFF
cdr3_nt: TGTGCCAGCAGCCCATCAAAGGTTTACAATGAGCAGTTCTTC

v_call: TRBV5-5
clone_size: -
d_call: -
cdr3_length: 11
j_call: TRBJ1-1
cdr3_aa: CASSLGLQAFF
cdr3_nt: TGTGCCAGCAGCTTGGGTCTTCAAGCTTTCTTT

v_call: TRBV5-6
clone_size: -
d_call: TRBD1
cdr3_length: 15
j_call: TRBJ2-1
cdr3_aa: CASSWGTGNYNEQFF
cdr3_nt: TGTGCCAGCAGCTGGGGGACAGGGAACTACAATGAGCAGTTCTTC

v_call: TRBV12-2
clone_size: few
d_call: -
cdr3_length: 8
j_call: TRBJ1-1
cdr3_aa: CASRFVFF
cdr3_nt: TGTGCAAGTCGCTTTGTATTCTTT

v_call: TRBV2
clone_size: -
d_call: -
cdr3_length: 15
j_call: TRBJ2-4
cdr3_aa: CASGSYGTPKNIQYF
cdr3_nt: TGTGCCAGCGGGTCCTACGGGACACCCAAAAACATTCAGTACTTC

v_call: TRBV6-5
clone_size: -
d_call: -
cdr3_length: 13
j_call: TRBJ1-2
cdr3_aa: CASSATGNYGYTF
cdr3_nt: TGTGCCAGCAGTGCCACAGGGAACTATGGCTACACCTTC

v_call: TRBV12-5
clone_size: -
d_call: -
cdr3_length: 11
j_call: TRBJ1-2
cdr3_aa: CASGLGVGYTF
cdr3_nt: TGTGCTAGTGGTTTGGGGGTTGGCTACACCTTC

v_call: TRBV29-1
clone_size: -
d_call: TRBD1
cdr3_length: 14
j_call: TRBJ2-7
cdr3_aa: CSVDPGTGVVEQYF
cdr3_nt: TGCAGCGTTGACCCCGGGACAGGGGTCGTCGAGCAGTACTTC

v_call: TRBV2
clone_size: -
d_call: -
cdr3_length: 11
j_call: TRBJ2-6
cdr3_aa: CASSGANVLTF
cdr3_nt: TGTGCCAGCTCTGGGGCCAACGTCCTGACTTTC

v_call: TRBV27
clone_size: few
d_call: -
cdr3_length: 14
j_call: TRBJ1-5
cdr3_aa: CASSLIGRNQPQHF
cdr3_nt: TGTGCCAGCAGTTTAATCGGGCGCAATCAGCCCCAGCATTTT

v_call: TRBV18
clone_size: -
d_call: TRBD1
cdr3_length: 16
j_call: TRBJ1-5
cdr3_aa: CASSPFRTGRNQPQHF
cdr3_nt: TGTGCCAGCTCACCGTTTCGGACAGGGAGAAATCAGCCCCAGCATTTT

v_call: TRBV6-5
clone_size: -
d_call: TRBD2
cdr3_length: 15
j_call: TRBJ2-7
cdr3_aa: CASSLLAGEEDEQYF
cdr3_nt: TGTGCCAGCAGCTTATTAGCGGGGGAAGAAGACGAGCAGTACTTC

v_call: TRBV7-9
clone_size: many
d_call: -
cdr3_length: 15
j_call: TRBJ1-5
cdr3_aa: CASSPLGDSNQPQHF
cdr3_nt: TGTGCCAGCAGCCCCCTGGGGGATAGCAATCAGCCCCAGCATTTT

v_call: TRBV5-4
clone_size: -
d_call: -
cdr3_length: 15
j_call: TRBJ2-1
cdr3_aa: CASSLSPGPANEQFF
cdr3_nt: TGTGCCAGCAGCTTGAGTCCAGGGCCGGCCAATGAGCAGTTCTTC

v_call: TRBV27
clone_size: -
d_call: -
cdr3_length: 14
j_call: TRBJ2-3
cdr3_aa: CASSLSPTGDTQYF
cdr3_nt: TGTGCCAGCAGTTTATCCCCGACCGGGGATACGCAGTATTTT

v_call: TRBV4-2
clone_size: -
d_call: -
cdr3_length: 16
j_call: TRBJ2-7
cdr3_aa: CASSPGPLHFSYEQYF
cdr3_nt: TGTGCCAGCAGCCCAGGACCGTTACACTTTTCCTACGAGCAGTACTTC

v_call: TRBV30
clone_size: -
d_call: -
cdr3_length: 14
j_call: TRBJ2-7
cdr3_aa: CAWSTGTPQREQYF
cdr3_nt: TGTGCCTGGAGTACCGGGACACCCCAGCGCGAGCAGTACTTC

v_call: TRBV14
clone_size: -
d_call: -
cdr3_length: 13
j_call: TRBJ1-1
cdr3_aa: CASSQGRNTEAFF
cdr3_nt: TGTGCCAGCAGCCAAGGAAGGAACACTGAAGCTTTCTTT

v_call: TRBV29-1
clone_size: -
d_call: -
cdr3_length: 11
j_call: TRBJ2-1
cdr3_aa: CSATGLGEQFF
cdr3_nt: TGCAGCGCCACAGGGTTGGGTGAGCAGTTCTTC

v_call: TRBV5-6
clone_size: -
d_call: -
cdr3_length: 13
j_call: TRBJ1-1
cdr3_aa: CASAVWGETEAFF
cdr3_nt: TGTGCCAGCGCGGTTTGGGGGGAGACTGAAGCTTTCTTT

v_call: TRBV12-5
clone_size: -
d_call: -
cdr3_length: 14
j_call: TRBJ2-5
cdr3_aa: CASGLKSFQETQYF
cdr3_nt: TGTGCTAGTGGTTTGAAGTCATTTCAAGAGACCCAGTACTTC

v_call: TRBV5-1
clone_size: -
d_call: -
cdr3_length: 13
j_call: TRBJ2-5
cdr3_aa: CASSWENRETQYF
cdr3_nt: TGCGCCAGCAGCTGGGAGAATCGCGAGACCCAGTACTTC